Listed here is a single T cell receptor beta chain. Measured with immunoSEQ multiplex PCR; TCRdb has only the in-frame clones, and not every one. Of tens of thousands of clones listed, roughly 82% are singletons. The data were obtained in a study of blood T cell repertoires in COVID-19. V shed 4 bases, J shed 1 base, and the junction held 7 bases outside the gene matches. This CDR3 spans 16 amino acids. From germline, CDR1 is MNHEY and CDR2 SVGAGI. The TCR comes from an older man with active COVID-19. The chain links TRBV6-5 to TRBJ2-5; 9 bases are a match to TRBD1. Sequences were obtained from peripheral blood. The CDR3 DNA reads TGTGCCAGCAGTTCTAGAAACAGGGGGCCCCAAGAGACCCAGTACTTC. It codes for CASSSRNRGPQETQYF.